One and the same sample provided the 23 T cell receptor beta chains below, sequenced in a study of cytotoxic CD8 clonotypes in ibrutinib-treated CLL. Libraries were prepared by immunoSEQ multiplex PCR; TCRdb keeps only in-frame clonotypes and omits some of them. The data contain a few hundred thousand clones, 60% to 75% of them singletons. Sample: PBMCs, taken after 24 months of ibrutinib treatment. The source is a human donor with chronic lymphocytic leukemia.

This clone showed up just a few times. V usage is TRBV10-3 and J usage is TRBJ1-5; tentative D call: TRBD1 (5 bases). Between the trimmed V and J ends, which lost 0 bases and 6 bases, there was a span of 9 bases. The CDR3 sequence is 14 residues long. Germline CDR1 ENHRY, CDR2 SYGVKD. The CDR3 spells CAISESGVGQPQHF. CDR3 nucleotides: TGTGCCATCAGTGAGTCGGGGGTAGGTCAGCCCCAGCATTTT.

V usage is TRBV4-3 and J usage is TRBJ2-7; tentatively, D is TRBD1 (6 bases). V lost 0 bases, J lost 6 bases, and 18 bases lay in between. The CDR3 runs 16 residues. CDR1 is LGHNA, CDR2 YSLEER, per germline. The CDR3 loop is CASSQDTRGTSTEQYF. For the CDR3, the DNA is TGCGCCAGCAGCCAAGATACAAGGGGGACATCCACCGAGCAGTACTTC.

The chain employs TRBV9 and TRBJ2-3; D remains ambiguous. The germline CDR1 and CDR2 sequences are SGDLS and YYNGEE. This CDR3 contains 13 residues. Trimming left V 4 bases short and J 4 bases short, with 10 bases between. CDR3 region: CASSQLTPDTQYF. Here the CDR3 DNA reads TGTGCCAGCAGCCAGTTGACGCCAGATACGCAGTATTTT.

The CDR3 here is CASSVLFEPKGAGELFF. CDR3 sequence (DNA): TGTGCCAGCAGCGTTTTGTTCGAACCCAAAGGTGCCGGGGAGCTGTTTTTT. The rearrangement uses TRBV9 and TRBJ2-2, with D unresolved. Germline-derived CDR1 and CDR2 are SGDLS and YYNGEE. Between the trimmed V and J ends, which lost 2 bases and 6 bases, there was a span of 20 bases. CDR3 length: 17 residues.

CDR3 bases: TGTGCCAGTCAACTACTAGCGGGAGGTCCCAATGAGCAGTTCTTC. Protein product: CASQLLAGGPNEQFF. The chain is built from TRBV19 and TRBJ2-1; 12 nucleotides agree with TRBD2. Germline-derived CDR1 and CDR2 are LNHDA and SQIVND (reference sequence). The CDR3 totals 15 residues. The junction had 8 bases not matched to a gene; V was cut back by 8 bases and J by 6 bases.

The chain carries TRBV7-6 and TRBJ1-4; D gene uncertain. This CDR3 has 16 amino acids. The ends were cut back, 3 bases at V and 4 bases at J, with 15 bases in the middle. Germline V gene lookup returns CDR1 SGHVS and CDR2 FNYEAQ. DNA of the CDR3: TGTGCCAGCAGCTTGGCGATCCGGGAATATAATGAAAAACTGTTTTTT. Translated, it gives CASSLAIREYNEKLFF.

The rearrangement joins TRBV6-5 to TRBJ1-1, with D possibly being TRBD1 (5 bases). Trimming removed 0 bases from V and 4 bases from J, with 15 bases in between. CDR1 and CDR2 (germline): MNHEY, SVGAGI. The CDR3 covers 16 residues. CDR3 amino acids: CASSYSYDLQGTEAFF. The CDR3 DNA follows: TGTGCCAGCAGTTACTCCTATGACCTGCAGGGCACTGAAGCTTTCTTT.

V usage is TRBV5-1 and J usage is TRBJ1-1; D unresolved. V shed 0 bases and J shed 5 bases, with 14 bases lying between them. This CDR3 region has 15 residues. CDR1 and CDR2 (germline): SGHRS, YFSETQ. Here the CDR3 DNA reads TGCGCCAGCAGCTTGGTGGAGAAAGGCCCAACTGAAGCTTTCTTT. Translation: CASSLVEKGPTEAFF.

The chain carries TRBV9 and TRBJ2-1; 10 bases align to TRBD2. V was clipped by 3 bases and J by 4 bases; unmatched bases: 1. Germline lookup yields CDR1 SGDLS and CDR2 YYNGEE. The CDR3 is 14 amino acids. The CDR3 loop is CASSGTSGYNEQFF. The CDR3 nucleotides are TGTGCCAGCAGCGGGACTAGCGGATACAATGAGCAGTTCTTC.

The chain has TRBV10-3 and TRBJ2-1; D may correspond to TRBD1 or TRBD2 (6 bases each). V shed 5 bases and J shed 6 bases, with 14 bases lying between them. Germline assignment: CDR1 ENHRY and CDR2 SYGVKD. This CDR3 region has 14 residues. This CDR3 is CAISRGDSINEQFF. In DNA, the CDR3 is TGTGCCATCAGTAGGGGGGACTCGATCAATGAGCAGTTCTTC.

This clone came up once. The chain links TRBV7-2 to TRBJ1-4, with D possibly TRBD1 on 6 matching bases. V shed 1 base and J shed 2 bases, with 14 bases lying between them. The CDR3 runs to 17 residues. The germline gives CDR1 SGHTA, CDR2 FQGNSA. CDR3 residues: CASSLVVGQGTNEKLFF. CDR3 sequence (DNA): TGTGCCAGCAGCTTAGTAGTGGGGCAGGGGACTAATGAAAAACTGTTTTTT. The full variable domain, rest sourced from reference TRBV7-2 and TRBJ1-4, is GAGVSQSPSNKVTEKGKDVELRCDPISGHTALYWYRQSLGQGLEFLIYFQGNSAPDKSGLPSDRFSAERTGGSVSTLTIQRTQQEDSAVYLCASSLVVGQGTNEKLFFGSGTQLSVL.

The gene calls are TRBV5-1 and TRBJ2-2; D is possibly TRBD1 (5 bases). The CDR3 contains 16 residues. Trimming stripped 4 bases from V and 0 bases from J, with 13 bases between. Germline CDR1 and CDR2: SGHRS and YFSETQ. As DNA, the CDR3 is TGCGCCAGCAGCCTGACAGCTACTGCGAACACCGGGGAGCTGTTTTTT. Translation gives CASSLTATANTGELFF.

This chain links TRBV7-9 with TRBJ1-1, with D possibly TRBD1 on 5 matching bases. Per the germline V gene, CDR1 is SEHNR and CDR2 is FQNEAQ (reference sequence). The length of the CDR3 is 14 residues. The ends were cut back, 5 bases at V and 4 bases at J, with 14 bases in the middle. The CDR3 protein is CASSRGDVGTEAFF. The DNA of the CDR3 is TGTGCCAGCAGCCGAGGGGACGTAGGCACTGAAGCTTTCTTT.

CDR3 in DNA: TGTGCCAGCAGCCACCCCGCGGGGGCCTACGAGCAGTACTTC. Encoded protein: CASSHPAGAYEQYF. The genes are TRBV6-5 and TRBJ2-7; TRBD2 agrees at 7 bases. Germline loops: CDR1 MNHEY, CDR2 SVGAGI. The CDR3 totals 14 residues. Germline trimming cut 6 bases from V and 2 bases from J; bases unmatched to any gene: 7.

CDR3 loop: CASSLGAGGPPDTQYF. The CDR3 DNA sequence: TGTGCCAGCAGCTTAGGGGCGGGAGGCCCTCCTGATACGCAGTATTTT. V is TRBV11-3 and J is TRBJ2-3; 8 nucleotides align to TRBD2. With V trimmed by 1 base and J by 6 bases, 9 bases remained unmatched. Germline values: CDR1 SGHNT, CDR2 YENEEA. CDR3 length equals 16 residues.

The V gene is TRBV5-1, the J gene TRBJ1-2; 8 bases line up with TRBD1. The CDR3 contains 14 residues. V lost 5 bases to trimming and J lost 6 bases; unmatched junction nucleotides: 9. Germline V gene data show CDR1 as SGHRS and CDR2 as YFSETQ. The CDR3 DNA is TGCGCCAGCAGGACAAAGGACAGGGCGGATGGCTACACCTTC. It translates to CASRTKDRADGYTF.

The chain joins TRBV6-1 to TRBJ2-6; D call uncertain. V shed 6 bases and J shed 1 base, with 1 base lying between them. The CDR3 is 12 amino acids. Germline CDR1 reads MNHNS; CDR2 reads SASEGT. CDR3 loop: CASRSGANVLTF. The CDR3 nucleotides are TGTGCCAGCAGGTCTGGGGCCAACGTCCTGACTTTC.

The V call is TRBV5-1, the J call TRBJ1-2; no clear D. The ends were cut back, 2 bases at V and 3 bases at J, with 8 bases in the middle. Germline CDR1 SGHRS, CDR2 YFSETQ. This CDR3 has 13 residues. This CDR3 is CASSLDGDYGYTF. CDR3 bases: TGCGCCAGCAGCTTAGACGGAGACTATGGCTACACCTTC.

The V gene is TRBV6-5, the J gene TRBJ2-3; 11 bases agree with TRBD2. Germline-derived CDR1 and CDR2 are MNHEY and SVGAGI. CDR3 size: 16 residues. V gave up 2 bases and J gave up 0 bases; unmatched junction bases: 1. The CDR3, as DNA: TGTGCCAGCAGTTACCGGACTAGCGGGAGCACAGATACGCAGTATTTT. It is translated as CASSYRTSGSTDTQYF.

The gene calls are TRBV6-6 and TRBJ2-1; D is unclear. This CDR3 contains 13 residues. In germline, CDR1 is MNHNY, CDR2 SVGAGI (reference sequence). V was trimmed by 2 bases and J by 7 bases, leaving 9 bases between them. DNA for the CDR3: TGTGCCAGCAGTTACGTACTTGGGAATGAGCAGTTCTTC. Translation: CASSYVLGNEQFF.

For the CDR3, the DNA is TGCAGCGCAGGACAGGCAGCCTACGAGCAGTACTTC. This sequence encodes CSAGQAAYEQYF. The V and J genes are TRBV29-1 and TRBJ2-7; 7 nucleotides agree with TRBD1. CDR3 length equals 12 residues. Germline CDR1 and CDR2: SQVTM and ANQGSEA. Unmatched junction bases numbered 5, after V lost 7 bases and J lost 2 bases.

Notes on this clone: Other nucleotide sequences in the sample specify the same CDR3. The V and J genes are TRBV9 and TRBJ2-1, with TRBD2 matching over 13 bases. CDR1 is SGDLS and CDR2 is YYNGEE in the germline V gene. CDR3 length equals 14 residues. V was pared by 0 bases and J by 9 bases, with 0 bases of the junction left unmatched. The CDR3, as DNA: TGTGCCAGCAGCGTAGGACTAGCGGGGGGTGAGCAGTTCTTC. Translation gives CASSVGLAGGEQFF.

The rearrangement joins TRBV10-3 to TRBJ2-7; D may be TRBD1 or TRBD2 (5 bases each). The V end lost 2 bases, the J end lost 1 base, and 9 bases lay between the germline ends. Germline V lookup: CDR1 ENHRY, CDR2 SYGVKD. The CDR3 covers 14 residues. The CDR3 nucleotides are TGTGCCATCAGTGAGCGGGACCCTTCCTACGAGCAGTACTTC. Protein sequence: CAISERDPSYEQYF.